These 26 T cell receptor beta chains were all obtained from the same sample, sequenced in a study of T cell responses to AZD1222 COVID-19 vaccine. Method: immunoSEQ multiplex PCR; TCRdb's copy keeps in-frame clones and lacks some. The sample includes fewer than 150,000 clones, about 93% of them seen just once. Here the sequenced sample was peripheral blood, taken on day 0 of AZD1222 vaccination. The source is an adult in good health.

The V gene is TRBV5-6, the J gene TRBJ2-7; the D is unclear. V gave up 5 bases and J gave up 3 bases, with 15 bases separating them. Germline V gene data show CDR1 as SGHDT and CDR2 as YYEEEE. The CDR3 runs 14 residues. The DNA of the CDR3 is TGTGCCAGCAGTCTCTTTGGATACGTCTACGAGCAGTACTTC. Its protein product is CASSLFGYVYEQYF. Complete variable domain (other parts from reference TRBV5-6 and TRBJ2-7): DAGVTQSPTHLIKTRGQQVTLRCSPKSGHDTVSWYQQALGQGPQFIFQYYEEEERQRGNFPDRFSGHQFPNYSSELNVNALLLGDSALYLCASSLFGYVYEQYFGPGTRLTVT.

The chain is built from TRBV9 and TRBJ2-7; 8 bases align to TRBD2. V gave up 4 bases and J gave up 2 bases; unmatched junction bases: 5. CDR1 is SGDLS, CDR2 YYNGEE, per germline. The CDR3 runs to 14 residues. CDR3 in amino acids: CASSPGGGPYEQYF. The CDR3 DNA follows: TGTGCCAGCAGCCCCGGGGGGGGCCCCTACGAGCAGTACTTC.

The rearrangement uses TRBV9 and TRBJ1-2; D is possibly TRBD1 (6 bases). The CDR3 contains 15 residues. Trimming stripped 2 bases from V and 8 bases from J, with 19 bases between. Looked up from germline, CDR1 is SGDLS and CDR2 is YYNGEE. Written as DNA, the CDR3 is TGTGCCAGCAGCGTTTCCGGACGGGGGGCGCGGGGCTACACCTTC. It encodes CASSVSGRGARGYTF.

The rearrangement links TRBV16 to TRBJ1-2, with D possibly matching TRBD1 (5 bases). V was cut by 1 base and J by 7 bases, with 7 bases left in between. The CDR3 has 12 amino acids. Germline assignment: CDR1 KGHSY and CDR2 FQNENV. CDR3 sequence (DNA): TGTGCCAGCAGCCAATTAAGGGGTGGCTACACCTTC. Amino acid sequence: CASSQLRGGYTF.

This chain connects TRBV29-1 to TRBJ2-7; D may correspond to TRBD1 or TRBD2 (5 bases each). This CDR3 has 14 residues. V was shortened by 6 bases and J by 2 bases, with 17 bases between the two germline ends. From germline, CDR1 is SQVTM and CDR2 ANQGSEA. CDR3 DNA: TGCAGCGTCCTTCCTGGGGGAAAGGCCTACGAGCAGTACTTC. Its translation is CSVLPGGKAYEQYF.

This chain connects TRBV7-2 to TRBJ1-3; 8 bases line up with TRBD1. The V segment lost 5 bases and the J segment 4 bases; nucleotides outside the gene matches: 7. Germline CDR1 is SGHTA and CDR2 is FQGNSA. This CDR3 is built from 15 residues. CDR3 sequence (DNA): TGTGCCAGCAGCCCTCAGGGGGCCTGGGGAAACACCATATATTTT. Protein sequence: CASSPQGAWGNTIYF. Full variable domain (outside the CDR3, taken from reference TRBV7-2 and TRBJ1-3): GAGVSQSPSNKVTEKGKDVELRCDPISGHTALYWYRQSLGQGLEFLIYFQGNSAPDKSGLPSDRFSAERTGGSVSTLTIQRTQQEDSAVYLCASSPQGAWGNTIYFGEGSWLTVV.

The gene calls are TRBV9 and TRBJ2-1; D gene ambiguous. Germline CDR1 SGDLS, CDR2 YYNGEE. The ends were cut back, 3 bases at V and 6 bases at J, with 10 bases in the middle. CDR3 size: 13 residues. This CDR3 reads CASSAPNVNEQFF. CDR3 DNA: TGTGCCAGCAGCGCCCCCAATGTCAATGAGCAGTTCTTC.

CDR3 bases: TGTGCCAGCAGTCGGGGACTAGCGGGGGGACAAGAGACCCAGTACTTC. Translation gives CASSRGLAGGQETQYF. The chain is built from TRBV6-6 and TRBJ2-5; the match to TRBD2 covers 15 bases. CDR3 size: 16 residues. CDR1 is MNHNY, CDR2 SVGAGI, per germline (reference sequence). The V segment lost 5 bases and the J segment 2 bases; nucleotides outside the gene matches: 3.

The J gene is TRBJ2-1, the V gene TRBV6-1; maybe TRBD2 (5 bases). Germline loops: CDR1 MNHNS, CDR2 SASEGT. V was clipped by 4 bases and J by 3 bases, with 16 bases between them. There are 16 residues in the CDR3. CDR3 sequence: CASSVGERYYYNEQFF. The CDR3, as DNA: TGTGCCAGCAGTGTGGGAGAACGATATTACTACAATGAGCAGTTCTTC.

The chain uses TRBV27 and TRBJ1-4, with TRBD1 matching over 7 bases. V lost 2 bases and J lost 10; bases outside the gene matches: 4. Per the germline V gene, CDR1 is MNHEY and CDR2 is SMNVEV (reference sequence). The CDR3 runs 13 residues. Written as DNA, the CDR3 is TGTGCCAGCAGTTTAGCGTCAGGGGGAAAACTGTTTTTT. Protein product: CASSLASGGKLFF. The full variable domain, with the rest looked up from reference TRBV27 and TRBJ1-4, is EAQVTQNPRYLITVTGKKLTVTCSQNMNHEYMSWYRQDPGLGLRQIYYSMNVEVTDKGDVPEGYKVSRKEKRNFPLILESPSPNQTSLYFCASSLASGGKLFFGSGTQLSVL.

Regarding this clone: A read error may produce the germline difference seen at one junction end. DNA for the CDR3: TGTGCCGGCAGCTACGGACAGGGGGGCACTGAAGCTTTCTTT. This codes for CAGSYGQGGTEAFF. V gene TRBV5-5 combines with J gene TRBJ1-1, with 10 nucleotides matching TRBD1. The CDR3 runs to 14 residues. Looked up from germline, CDR1 is SGHKS and CDR2 is YYEKEE (reference sequence).

V gene TRBV10-3 combines with J gene TRBJ1-2; no definite D call. V dropped 0 bases and J dropped 5 bases, with 19 bases sitting between them. The CDR3 totals 17 residues. Germline loops: CDR1 ENHRY, CDR2 SYGVKD. The CDR3 DNA is TGTGCCATCAGTGAGTCGATCCGAGAGGCTTTGAGTTATGGCTACACCTTC. This gives the protein CAISESIREALSYGYTF.

The chain joins TRBV7-3 to TRBJ2-1, with D possibly matching TRBD2 (6 bases). CDR1 SGHTA and CDR2 FQGTGA come from the germline V gene. The CDR3 is made up of 13 amino acids. Trimming removed 2 bases at V and 7 bases at J, with 9 bases between. The CDR3 coding sequence is TGTGCCAGCAGCTTATCAGGGAGGAATGAGCAGTTCTTC. It yields the protein CASSLSGRNEQFF.

The rearrangement uses TRBV9 and TRBJ2-5, with D uncertain. Between the trimmed V and J ends, which lost 2 bases and 4 bases, there was a span of 9 bases. The CDR3 runs 13 residues. Germline V CDR1 and CDR2: SGDLS, YYNGEE. The CDR3 DNA reads TGTGCCAGCAGCGTGGGTGTTGTAGAGACCCAGTACTTC. It yields the protein CASSVGVVETQYF.

The rearrangement joins TRBV5-4 to TRBJ2-7; perhaps D is TRBD1 or TRBD2 (7 bases each). Germline CDR1 reads SGHNT; CDR2 reads YYREEE (reference sequence). V lost 4 bases to trimming and J lost 2 bases, with 13 bases between them. CDR3 length: 14 amino acids. CDR3 nucleotide sequence: TGTGCCAGCAGCCCAGGGGGGGCCCCCTACGAGCAGTACTTC. Translation: CASSPGGAPYEQYF.

The chain recombines TRBV9 with TRBJ2-2; tentative D call: TRBD2 (5 bases). V gave up 3 bases and J gave up 11 bases, with 11 bases separating them. The germline gives CDR1 SGDLS, CDR2 YYNGEE. The CDR3 extends over 12 amino acids. The DNA of the CDR3 is TGTGCCAGCAGCGGATCAAGCGGAGAGCTGTTTTTT. It codes for CASSGSSGELFF.

The chain joins TRBV7-9 to TRBJ1-2; D might be TRBD1 (5 bases). Germline V CDR1 and CDR2: SEHNR, FQNEAQ (reference sequence). With 8 bases removed from V and 9 bases from J, the gap between germline ends came to 22 bases. The CDR3 covers 14 residues. The CDR3, as DNA: TGTGCCAGCCGGCGGGGCGGGAAGGGTTTAAGCTACACCTTC. Its protein is CASRRGGKGLSYTF.

This chain uses TRBV18 with TRBJ1-5, with no clear D. Per germline, CDR1 KGHSH and CDR2 LQKENI. The CDR3 has 13 residues. Trimming stripped 5 bases from V and 0 bases from J, with 5 bases between. CDR3 bases: TGTGCCAGCTCAACGGATAGCAATCAGCCCCAGCATTTT. This sequence encodes CASSTDSNQPQHF.

This clone occurred many times. The chain employs TRBV6-1 and TRBJ1-3; possibly TRBD1 for D (5 bases). The germline gives CDR1 MNHNS, CDR2 SASEGT. V shed 2 bases and J shed 4 bases, with 15 bases lying between them. The CDR3 runs 16 residues. DNA of the CDR3: TGTGCCAGCAGTGAATTAAGGGGAACCTCCGGAAACACCATATATTTT. Translation: CASSELRGTSGNTIYF.

This clone has a single count. This sequence joins TRBV5-8 and TRBJ1-5, with D perhaps matching TRBD1 (5 bases). There are 15 residues in the CDR3. V was pared by 2 bases and J by 4 bases, with 13 bases between. Germline-derived CDR1 and CDR2 are SGHTS and YDEGEE. The CDR3 loop is CASSFAGDGNQPQHF. The CDR3 DNA is TGTGCCAGCAGCTTTGCCGGGGACGGTAATCAGCCCCAGCATTTT. Drawing the rest from reference TRBV5-8 and TRBJ1-5, the complete variable domain is EAGVTQSPTHLIKTRGQQATLRCSPISGHTSVYWYQQALGLGLQFLLWYDEGEERNRGNFPPRFSGRQFPNYSSELNVNALELEDSALYLCASSFAGDGNQPQHFGDGTRLSIL.

This CDR3 reads CASSLARLGQNTEAFF. The CDR3 bases are TGCGCCAGCAGCTTGGCCAGGCTAGGCCAAAACACTGAAGCTTTCTTT. The chain combines TRBV5-1 with TRBJ1-1; D call uncertain. Germline V gene lookup returns CDR1 SGHRS and CDR2 YFSETQ. The CDR3 extends over 16 amino acids. Trimming left V 0 bases short and J 2 bases short, with 14 bases between. Based on the CDR3 plus reference TRBV5-1 and TRBJ1-1, the full variable domain is KAGVTQTPRYLIKTRGQQVTLSCSPISGHRSVSWYQQTPGQGLQFLFEYFSETQRNKGNFPGRFSGRQFSNSRSEMNVSTLELGDSALYLCASSLARLGQNTEAFFGQGTRLTVV.

This clone was seen just once. V is TRBV28 and J is TRBJ1-2, with D uncertain. V gave up 11 bases and J gave up 6 bases, with 7 bases separating them. This CDR3 spans 9 amino acids. CDR1 and CDR2 (germline): MDHEN, SYDVKM. The CDR3 bases are TGTGCCGCCCTAGATGGCTACACCTTC. Its translation: CAALDGYTF.

This clone was observed once. This chain connects TRBV6-5 to TRBJ1-4; D is uncertain. The CDR3 runs 13 residues. Germline CDR1 reads MNHEY; CDR2 reads SVGAGI. Trimming left V 7 bases short and J 4 bases short, with 10 bases between. In nucleotides, the CDR3 is TGTGCCAGCATCGGCTCCGGTAATGAAAAACTGTTTTTT. It is translated as CASIGSGNEKLFF.

The chain has TRBV12-3 or TRBV12-4 and TRBJ1-4, with D uncertain. Trimming removed 3 bases at V and 8 bases at J, with 10 bases between. The CDR3 has 13 residues. The CDR3 nucleotides read TGTGCCAGCAGTTTGACGCGTGGGGAAAAACTGTTTTTT. It yields the protein CASSLTRGEKLFF.

The J gene is TRBJ2-5, the V gene TRBV29-1; 13 nucleotides agree with TRBD2. This CDR3 contains 14 residues. The germline gives CDR1 SQVTM, CDR2 ANQGSEA. CDR3 loop: CSGGTSGVARAQYF. The CDR3 DNA reads TGCAGTGGGGGGACTAGCGGGGTCGCACGGGCCCAGTACTTC.

The chain combines TRBV6-5 with TRBJ2-7; 7 bases are shared with TRBD2. Per germline, CDR1 MNHEY and CDR2 SVGAGI. The CDR3 is 13 amino acids. V lost 6 bases to trimming and J lost 6 bases; unmatched junction nucleotides: 8. CDR3 residues: CASSQNRGVEQYF. As DNA, the CDR3 is TGTGCCAGCAGCCAAAACCGGGGGGTCGAGCAGTACTTC.